This T cell receptor beta chain was profiled in a study of T cells in Graves' hyperthyroidism and ophthalmopathy. Findings of the study overall: Ophthalmopathy was separated from stable hyperthyroidism by a 13 V-J model.

RNA transcripts provided the source from which TCR beta CDR3 regions were amplified. In the first-round RT-PCR of the TCR CDR3, the HTBI primer set was used. TCRdb passed the multiplex PCR reads through MiXCR, listing each CDR3 protein once. This repertoire shows 150,000 or so distinct CDR3 sequences, about 9% found once; its top ten account for approximately 20%. This CDR3 has 17 residues. The trim removed 5 bases at V and 1 base at J, leaving 11 bases unmatched. This clonotype was observed at least ten times. Its antigen is not identified. The rearrangement uses TRBV12-3 or TRBV12-4 and TRBJ2-3; 8 bases are a match to TRBD2. The sequence was collected from a woman aged 18-30 years with Graves' hyperthyroidism that later progressed to Graves' ophthalmopathy. The material sequenced was blood. Written as DNA, the CDR3 is TGTGCCAGCAGTCGAACCTTTAGCGGGGCAGGCACAGATACGCAGTATTTT. Encoded protein: CASSRTFSGAGTDTQYF.